Included here is one TCR beta chain sequence, with context. The target antigen is unknown. This record belongs to a study of beta chain features in type 1 diabetes. Findings of the study overall: Relative to healthy donors, patients appeared to have naive, central memory and Treg TCRB repertoires that were more similar. There were fewer insertions and more deletions at the VDJ junctions of type 1 diabetes patients. Shortening of TCRB CDR3s, moderate but significant, appeared in all four CD4+ subsets of Type 1 diabetes patients.

Expressed TCRB transcripts were sequenced because the isolated RNA had all been reverse transcribed beforehand. Repertoires were generated with immunoSEQ multiplex PCR, while TCRdb's copy carries only in-frame clones and drops some. This sample has roughly 150,000 clones, with 6.5% to 10% found just once. The clonotype was recovered from a woman between 18 and 29 years old with type 1 diabetes. The sample comprised central memory CD4+ T cells from blood.

DNA of the CDR3: TGCGCCAGCAGCCAGGAAGTACAGGGAGTAGGTGGCTACACCTTC. As protein: CASSQEVQGVGGYTF. This chain links TRBV4-1 with TRBJ1-2; D may be TRBD1 (6 bases). The CDR3 loop spans 15 amino acids. CDR1 MGHRA and CDR2 YSYEKL come from the germline V gene. V lost 3 bases and J 7 bases, leaving 18 bases between the germline ends.